A single sample is the source of the 23 T cell receptor beta chains below, sequenced in a study of metastatic and nonmetastatic thyroid tumors. Every patient was untreated before thyroid surgery. TCRdb re-analyzed the PCR reads through MiXCR. The repertoire holds about 31,000 clones, with approximately 19% as singletons. Sequenced: blood. The receptors shown here come from a female donor with papillary thyroid cancer or a benign thyroid nodule (not recorded which). Some clones in this sample may be carry-over from other donors' samples.

This clone is medium-sized within its sample. V is TRBV28 and J is TRBJ2-7; 7 bases agree with TRBD1. With 7 bases clipped from V and 1 base from J, the junction kept 7 bases outside the gene matches. Germline values: CDR1 MDHEN, CDR2 SYDVKM. There are 14 residues in the CDR3. The CDR3 DNA reads as TGTGCCAGCACTTCCACAGGGGAGTCCTACGAGCAGTACTTC. Translation: CASTSTGESYEQYF.

This clone was detected many times. The V and J genes are TRBV29-1 and TRBJ1-1; 7 bases align to TRBD1. CDR3 size: 13 residues. Germline assignment: CDR1 SQVTM and CDR2 ANQGSEA. The ends lost 2 bases at V and 3 bases at J; junction bases unmatched: 3. This CDR3 reads CSVERGQYTEAFF. The DNA of the CDR3 is TGCAGCGTTGAAAGGGGGCAATACACTGAAGCTTTCTTT.

As concerns this clone: A much larger clone is a single base away; this may be a read error. This CDR3 is also generated by other DNA sequences in the sample. The chain carries TRBV5-6 and TRBJ1-1, with a possible D match to TRBD1 (6 bases). CDR1 is SGHDT, CDR2 YYEEEE, per germline. The CDR3 totals 14 residues. V was pared by 2 bases and J by 3 bases, with 11 bases between. This CDR3 is CASSLKGGYTEAFF. The CDR3, as DNA: TGTGCCAGCAGCTTAAAGGGGGGTTACACTGAAGCTTTCTTT.

The chain joins TRBV28 to TRBJ2-2; tentatively, D is TRBD2 (6 bases). This CDR3 spans 16 amino acids. Germline-derived CDR1 and CDR2 are MDHEN and SYDVKM. V gave up 3 bases and J gave up 1 base, with 12 bases separating them. The CDR3 reads CASSLTSGLNTGELFF. The DNA of the CDR3 is TGTGCCAGCAGTTTGACCAGCGGGCTGAACACCGGGGAGCTGTTTTTT.

This clone was detected many times. In the same sample, other DNA sequences code for this CDR3. The chain uses TRBV20-1 and TRBJ1-2, with D possibly matching TRBD1 (5 bases). The CDR3 has 13 amino acids. Per germline, CDR1 DFQATT and CDR2 SNEGSKA (reference sequence). V dropped 3 bases and J dropped 4 bases, with 12 bases sitting between them. CDR3 region: CSASETGTYGYTF. CDR3 sequence (DNA): TGCAGTGCTAGTGAAACAGGAACCTATGGCTACACCTTC.

A few counts support this clone. The chain joins TRBV19 to TRBJ2-3, with D unclear. The CDR3 length is 14 residues. In germline, CDR1 is LNHDA, CDR2 SQIVND (reference sequence). The V and J ends lost 5 bases and 2 bases respectively, with 11 bases between them. The CDR3 loop is CASSAGRATDTQYF. The CDR3 DNA reads TGTGCCAGTAGTGCCGGTCGGGCCACAGATACGCAGTATTTT.

This clone has only a few counts. The rearrangement joins TRBV19 to TRBJ2-5; D might be TRBD1 (6 bases). V was cut by 5 bases and J by 9 bases, with 16 bases left in between. Germline-derived CDR1 and CDR2 are LNHDA and SQIVND (reference sequence). This CDR3 has 13 residues. CDR3: CASSQQGLRAQYF. The CDR3 coding sequence is TGTGCCAGTAGTCAACAGGGTCTCAGGGCCCAGTACTTC.

This clone has at least ten counts. The V call is TRBV27, the J call TRBJ2-4; 7 bases are a match to TRBD2. The CDR3 length is 16 residues. Trimming cost V 4 bases and J 0 bases; bases outside gene matches: 6. Looked up from germline, CDR1 is MNHEY and CDR2 is SMNVEV (reference sequence). CDR3 DNA: TGTGCCAGCAGTTCTAGCGGTAAACTAGCCAAAAACATTCAGTACTTC. This encodes CASSSSGKLAKNIQYF.

Ten or more counts support this clone. This chain connects TRBV7-2 to TRBJ2-4; a weak D match, TRBD1 (5 bases). Trimming removed 5 bases at V and 0 bases at J, with 14 bases between. CDR1 SGHTA and CDR2 FQGNSA come from the germline V gene. This CDR3 is 16 amino acids long. CDR3 residues: CASSPDSTPAKNIQYF. CDR3 nucleotides: TGTGCCAGCAGCCCAGACAGCACCCCAGCCAAAAACATTCAGTACTTC.

The sample holds a few counts of this clone. The chain recombines TRBV6-1 with TRBJ1-5, with 8 bases that match TRBD1. Per germline, CDR1 MNHNS and CDR2 SASEGT. The CDR3 covers 13 residues. The junction had 6 bases not matched to a gene; V was cut back by 6 bases and J by 8 bases. CDR3 nucleotide sequence: TGTGCCAGCAGACAGGGGGGGCGCAAGCCCCAGCATTTT. Translated, it gives CASRQGGRKPQHF.

This chain connects TRBV15 to TRBJ1-2; D not resolved. Germline loops: CDR1 LNHNV, CDR2 YYDKDF (reference sequence). CDR3 length: 12 amino acids. The germline V and J ends were trimmed by 4 bases and 2 bases, with 5 bases remaining between them. Written as DNA, the CDR3 is TGTGCCACCAGCATGGAGAACTATGGCTACACCTTC. Protein product: CATSMENYGYTF.

Concerning this clone: Without the conserved terminal phenylalanine or tryptophan, this CDR3 likely stems from a read error. The J gene is TRBJ1-2, the V gene TRBV20-1, with 8 bases fitting TRBD1. Germline lookup yields CDR1 DFQATT and CDR2 SNEGSKA (reference sequence). The CDR3 runs to 12 residues. CDR3 in amino acids: CGARPGQGLYTL. CDR3 in DNA: TGCGGTGCTAGACCAGGACAGGGCCTCTACACCCTC.

This clone has at least ten counts. This rearrangement joins TRBV20-1 to TRBJ1-2; 7 bases fit TRBD1. The V segment lost 6 bases and the J segment 6 bases; nucleotides outside the gene matches: 10. There are 13 residues in the CDR3. Germline V gene data show CDR1 as DFQATT and CDR2 as SNEGSKA (reference sequence). For the CDR3, the DNA is TGCAGTGCCGGGACAGCACTAATGGATGGCTACACCTTC. Amino acids: CSAGTALMDGYTF.

By its share, this clone is medium-sized. V and J are TRBV12-3 or TRBV12-4 and TRBJ2-7; unclear D gene. Trimming pared 5 bases from V and 9 bases from J, leaving 17 bases between. This CDR3 spans 13 amino acids. CDR3 in amino acids: CASSPGSAFVQYF. The CDR3 region has the DNA TGTGCCAGCAGTCCGGGCTCTGCCTTCGTGCAGTACTTC.

The gene calls are TRBV7-6 and TRBJ1-1; D is uncertain. V shed 2 bases and J shed 6 bases, with 13 bases lying between them. In germline, CDR1 is SGHVS, CDR2 FNYEAQ. The CDR3 length is 14 residues. In DNA form, the CDR3 reads TGTGCCAGCAGCTTAATCGCATGTGGACCTGAAGCTTTCTTT. Its protein product is CASSLIACGPEAFF. The variable domain in full, with the rest retrieved from reference TRBV7-6 and TRBJ1-1, is GAGVSQSPRYKVTKRGQDVALRCDPISGHVSLYWYRQALGQGPEFLTYFNYEAQQDKSGLPNDRFSAERPEGSISTLTIQRTEQRDSAMYRCASSLIACGPEAFFGQGTRLTVV.

Points on this clone: The junction and the germline gene differ at one end; a read error may be behind it. The V call is TRBV6-5, the J call TRBJ1-6; 7 bases agree with TRBD1. CDR1 and CDR2 from the germline V gene are MNHEY and SVGAGI. The CDR3 runs to 17 residues. CDR3 sequence (DNA): TGTGCCAGGAGTTACTCTCATTTCCGGACAGGAGAATCACCCCTCCACTTT. Protein sequence: CARSYSHFRTGESPLHF.

Written as DNA, the CDR3 is TGTGCCAGCAGTGAAGCGTGGGGACAGGGTAATCAGCCCCAGCATTTT. Translation: CASSEAWGQGNQPQHF. This sequence joins TRBV6-1 and TRBJ1-5; TRBD1 agrees at 9 bases. In germline, CDR1 is MNHNS, CDR2 SASEGT. The ends lost 0 bases at V and 4 bases at J; junction bases unmatched: 4. The CDR3 runs 16 residues.

This clone turned up a few times. The V and J genes are TRBV6-1 and TRBJ2-2; D uncertain. Trimming took 6 bases from V and 0 from J, leaving 5 bases between them. CDR1 and CDR2 from the germline V gene are MNHNS and SASEGT. There are 13 residues in the CDR3. The CDR3 sequence is CASSPPNTGELFF. The CDR3 DNA follows: TGTGCCAGCAGCCCCCCGAACACCGGGGAGCTGTTTTTT.

This clone was detected a few times. The rearrangement links TRBV6-6 to TRBJ1-2; 8 bases map to TRBD1. The CDR3 consists of 17 residues. Per germline, CDR1 MNHNY and CDR2 SVGAGI (reference sequence). The J segment lost 3 bases and the V segment lost 2 bases, leaving 11 bases of the junction unmatched. CDR3 coding DNA: TGTGCCAGCAGTTACACGTACCGGACAGGGCTGGACTATGGCTACACCTTC. Its protein product is CASSYTYRTGLDYGYTF.

This clone has a handful of counts. The V gene is TRBV6-1, the J gene TRBJ1-1, with a possible D match to TRBD1 (6 bases). Germline CDR1 and CDR2: MNHNS and SASEGT. Trimming pared 6 bases from V and 3 bases from J, leaving 11 bases between. This CDR3 has 13 residues. Written as DNA, the CDR3 is TGTGCCAGCAGGCCCAGGGGAGACACTGAAGCTTTCTTT. Translated, it gives CASRPRGDTEAFF.

This clone was counted ten times or more. A junction end diverges from the germline sequence, so it may reflect a read error. The rearrangement joins TRBV7-7 to TRBJ2-5; the match to TRBD2 covers 12 bases. CDR3 length equals 18 residues. Looked up from germline, CDR1 is SSHAT and CDR2 is FNYEAQ (reference sequence). CDR3 amino acids: CASSQGRTSGANQETQYF. CDR3 in DNA: TGTGCTAGCAGCCAGGGACGGACTAGCGGGGCCAACCAAGAGACCCAGTACTTC.

This clone qualifies as medium-sized. This rearrangement joins TRBV7-9 to TRBJ1-3; D remains ambiguous. Trimming shortened V by 0 bases and J by 6 bases, and 18 bases separated the two germline ends. The CDR3 contains 17 residues. Germline CDR1 SEHNR, CDR2 FQNEAQ (reference sequence). The CDR3 nucleotides read TGTGCCAGCAGCTTAGCGGGCAGTTCCTCAAACGAAAACACCATATATTTT. Amino acid sequence: CASSLAGSSSNENTIYF. The complete variable domain, with remaining parts taken from reference TRBV7-9 and TRBJ1-3, reads DTGVSQNPRHKITKRGQNVTFRCDPISEHNRLYWYRQTLGQGPEFLTYFQNEAQLEKSRLLSDRFSAERPKGSFSTLEIQRTEQGDSAMYLCASSLAGSSSNENTIYFGEGSWLTVV.

In its sample, this clone was seen many times. J is TRBJ2-6 and V is TRBV19, with TRBD2 matching 7 bases. The CDR3 extends over 16 amino acids. V shed 10 bases and J 4 bases; nucleotides not matched to a gene: 13. Germline CDR1 LNHDA, CDR2 SQIVND (reference sequence). For the CDR3, the DNA is TGTGCCATGGGGGGGAAGTACTCGCGCGGGGCCAACGTCCTGACTTTC. Encoded protein: CAMGGKYSRGANVLTF.